This T cell receptor (beta chain) was captured by sequencing in a study of blood T cell repertoires in COVID-19. In the study overall: Spain, Italy and the United States supplied samples that represented acute and convalescent COVID-19. Sample material is recorded as cDNA or gDNA derived from T cells, B-cell-depleted T cells, or PBMCs.

The authors' processing: It was from reference gene primer amplification that nucleated cell counts were estimated. The method was immunoSEQ multiplex PCR; TCRdb's version includes in-frame clones alone and lacks a portion of them. That table gives V, J and clone size, and the DNA gave D and trimming. In the table there are 200,000 to 300,000 clones, roughly 86% of which are singletons. The V end was cut by 0 bases, the J end by 7 bases, with 16 bases between. This CDR3 is built from 15 residues. CDR1 is SGDLS and CDR2 is YYNGEE in the germline V gene. The TCR was taken from a man older than 75 with acute or convalescent COVID-19. Sequences were obtained from peripheral blood. The chain is built from TRBV9 and TRBJ2-5; D may be TRBD2 (5 bases). Written as DNA, the CDR3 is TGTGCCAGCAGCGTAGGAGGGCGGCCGTCCGGGACCCAGTACTTC. It yields the protein CASSVGGRPSGTQYF.